Each of the 29 T cell receptor beta chains below was sequenced from the same sample in a study of T cell responses to AZD1222 COVID-19 vaccine. TCRdb keeps only in-frame clones here, not all; method: immunoSEQ multiplex PCR. The table shows approximately 100,000 clones, with about 90% occurring only once. The source was peripheral blood, collected on day 0 of AZD1222 vaccination. The receptors here all came from an adult in good health.

This chain links TRBV10-1 with TRBJ2-7; 10 bases line up with TRBD2. Germline CDR1 reads WNHNN; CDR2 reads SYGVQD (reference sequence). V lost 6 bases to trimming and J lost 1 base; unmatched junction nucleotides: 9. CDR3 size: 16 residues. The CDR3 here is CASSDPAAGGSYEQYF. CDR3 in DNA: TGCGCCAGCAGCGACCCTGCAGCGGGGGGGTCCTACGAGCAGTACTTC.

The chain combines TRBV12-3 or TRBV12-4 with TRBJ2-7, with D possibly TRBD2 on 7 matching bases. The CDR3 spans 13 residues. Trimming took 8 bases from V and 6 from J, leaving 17 bases between them. Here the CDR3 DNA reads TGTGCCAGCGAACAGGGTCCGGGAGGCGAGCAGTACTTC. This codes for CASEQGPGGEQYF.

CDR3 residues: CASSFTSNYGYTF. In nucleotides, the CDR3 is TGTGCCAGCAGTTTCACCTCTAACTATGGCTACACCTTC. This chain uses TRBV27 with TRBJ1-2; no definite D call. Trimming pared 3 bases from V and 0 bases from J, leaving 5 bases between. The CDR3 consists of 13 residues. Germline V gene lookup returns CDR1 MNHEY and CDR2 SMNVEV (reference sequence).

The chain recombines TRBV3-1 (or the pseudogene TRBV3-2) with TRBJ1-2, with 7 bases matching TRBD1. J was trimmed by 1 base and V by 2 bases; bases with no gene match: 1. This CDR3 has 14 amino acids. Germline V gene sequence: CDR1 LGHDT, CDR2 YNNKEL (reference sequence). The CDR3 region is CASSQRDSNYGYTF. The CDR3 DNA sequence: TGTGCCAGCAGCCAAAGGGACAGTAACTATGGCTACACCTTC.

The V and J genes are TRBV6-5 and TRBJ1-5; maybe TRBD1 (6 bases). This CDR3 comprises 14 residues. Per the germline V gene, CDR1 is MNHEY and CDR2 is SVGAGI. Trimming shortened V by 6 bases and J by 2 bases, and 11 bases separated the two germline ends. The CDR3 coding sequence is TGTGCCAGCAGGAAAACAGGGCGCAATCAGCCCCAGCATTTT. Translating gives CASRKTGRNQPQHF.

The table lists this clone with a few counts. In DNA, the CDR3 is TGTGCCAGTAACAGGGCTCCTAATGAAAAACTGTTTTTT. Amino acid sequence: CASNRAPNEKLFF. V usage is TRBV6-5 and J usage is TRBJ1-4; D might be TRBD1 (6 bases). Trimming left V 9 bases short and J 3 bases short, with 11 bases between. This CDR3 is 13 amino acids long. Germline V gives CDR1 MNHEY, CDR2 SVGAGI.

On this clone itself: One junction end disagrees with the germline gene, perhaps due to a read error. The V gene is TRBV3-1 (or the pseudogene TRBV3-2), the J gene TRBJ2-6; no definite D call. CDR3 length: 15 residues. Germline CDR1 and CDR2: LGHDT and YNNKEL (reference sequence). CDR3 sequence: CASSKDVSGANVLTF. The CDR3 nucleotides are TGTGCCAGCAGCAAAGACGTCTCTGGGGCCAACGTCCTGACTTTC.

J is TRBJ2-1 and V is TRBV5-1; possible D gene TRBD2, 5 bases. The V end was cut by 3 bases, the J end by 7 bases, with 20 bases between. Looked up from germline, CDR1 is SGHRS and CDR2 is YFSETQ. There are 16 residues in the CDR3. The CDR3 protein is CASSSTTSGLWNEQFF. CDR3 DNA sequence: TGCGCCAGCAGCTCGACAACTAGTGGACTTTGGAATGAGCAGTTCTTC.

The chain links TRBV9 to TRBJ1-5; no firm D call. Trimming stripped 1 base from V and 0 bases from J, with 8 bases between. CDR1 SGDLS and CDR2 YYNGEE come from the germline V gene. This CDR3 spans 15 amino acids. The CDR3, as DNA: TGTGCCAGCAGCGTATACCCCAATAGCAATCAGCCCCAGCATTTT. Its translation: CASSVYPNSNQPQHF.

The rearrangement joins TRBV5-1 to TRBJ2-1; D ambiguous. V lost 2 bases and J lost 4, with 13 bases in between. The CDR3 has 15 amino acids. Germline lookup yields CDR1 SGHRS and CDR2 YFSETQ. This chain's CDR3 is CASSFAISEYNEQFF. The CDR3 nucleotides read TGCGCCAGCAGCTTCGCAATTTCTGAGTACAATGAGCAGTTCTTC.

The gene calls are TRBV28 and TRBJ2-1; D remains unclear. V was trimmed by 2 bases and J by 5 bases, leaving 7 bases between them. CDR1 is MDHEN, CDR2 SYDVKM, per germline. The CDR3 length is 13 residues. CDR3 sequence (DNA): TGTGCCAGCAGTTTAAACCTGAACAATGAGCAGTTCTTC. Its protein product is CASSLNLNNEQFF.

The V call is TRBV28, the J call TRBJ2-7, with a weak D call TRBD1 (5 bases). Germline loops: CDR1 MDHEN, CDR2 SYDVKM. V dropped 7 bases and J dropped 4 bases, with 8 bases sitting between them. The CDR3 is made up of 11 amino acids. CDR3 residues: CASKQVYEQYF. CDR3 bases: TGTGCCAGCAAACAGGTGTACGAGCAGTACTTC.

As DNA, the CDR3 is TGTGCCAGCAGATTTCTGGGCGTGGGCACTGAAGCTTTCTTT. Protein product: CASRFLGVGTEAFF. The chain joins TRBV14 to TRBJ1-1; D not resolved. Per the germline V gene, CDR1 is SGHDN and CDR2 is FVKESK. V lost 6 bases, J lost 4 bases, and 15 bases lay in between. The CDR3 extends over 14 amino acids.

CDR3 loop: CAWTPEKTQYF. The CDR3 coding sequence is TGTGCCTGGACACCGGAAAAGACCCAGTACTTC. The chain links TRBV30 to TRBJ2-5, with D unresolved. Germline-derived CDR1 and CDR2 are GTSNPN and SVGIG (reference sequence). The V and J ends lost 4 bases and 6 bases respectively, with 9 bases between them. The CDR3 length is 11 residues.

About this clone itself: Relative to the germline gene, one junction end is altered; a read error may explain this. The chain is built from TRBV30 and TRBJ2-7; 9 bases match TRBD1. This CDR3 region has 17 residues. Looked up from germline, CDR1 is GTSNPN and CDR2 is SVGIG (reference sequence). DNA for the CDR3: TGTGCCTGGAGTGTAGCCCCTCCGGGACAGGGTCCCTATGAGCAGTACTTC. This sequence encodes CAWSVAPPGQGPYEQYF.

The chain links TRBV5-1 to TRBJ2-3; 7 bases are a match to TRBD2. The CDR3 runs to 16 residues. Trimming cost V 0 bases and J 0 bases; bases outside gene matches: 4. Germline CDR1 is SGHRS and CDR2 is YFSETQ. CDR3 nucleotide sequence: TGCGCCAGCAGCTTGGAACCGGGACTAAGCACAGATACGCAGTATTTT. Translation: CASSLEPGLSTDTQYF.

The chain couples TRBV12-3 or TRBV12-4 to TRBJ1-5, with D unresolved. The CDR3 has 12 residues. Trimming shortened V by 6 bases and J by 7 bases, and 10 bases separated the two germline ends. The CDR3 region is CASRTRVQPQHF. The DNA for the CDR3 is TGTGCCAGCAGGACACGTGTGCAGCCCCAGCATTTT.

This clone was recorded only once. The chain joins TRBV24-1 to TRBJ2-2, with 11 bases lining up with TRBD2. Germline-derived CDR1 and CDR2 are KGHDR and SFDVKD. The CDR3 covers 18 residues. Trimming cost V 3 bases and J 5 bases; bases outside gene matches: 10. DNA of the CDR3: TGTGCCACCAGTGATGCGACTAGCGGGAAGTCATCAACCGGGGAGCTGTTTTTT. Amino acid sequence: CATSDATSGKSSTGELFF.

The rearrangement uses TRBV4-1 and TRBJ2-7; 8 positions agree with TRBD2. The CDR3 runs 16 residues. V gave up 3 bases and J gave up 2 bases; unmatched junction bases: 9. The germline CDR1 and CDR2 sequences are MGHRA and YSYEKL. The CDR3 sequence: CASSHGLAGLAYEQYF. The CDR3 region has the DNA TGCGCCAGCAGCCATGGGCTAGCGGGCCTAGCCTACGAGCAGTACTTC.

This sequence joins TRBV18 and TRBJ2-7; the match to TRBD1 covers 11 bases. Germline CDR1 and CDR2: KGHSH and LQKENI. After removal of 3 bases from V and 2 bases from J, the junction contained 3 bases not matched to a gene. CDR3 size: 15 residues. The CDR3 protein is CASSPGTGGAYEQYF. CDR3 sequence (DNA): TGTGCCAGCTCACCGGGGACAGGGGGAGCCTACGAGCAGTACTTC. Variable domain in full (rest from reference TRBV18 and TRBJ2-7): NAGVMQNPRHLVRRRGQEARLRCSPMKGHSHVYWYRQLPEEGLKFMVYLQKENIIDESGMPKERFSAEFPKEGPSILRIQQVVRGDSAAYFCASSPGTGGAYEQYFGPGTRLTVT.

This clone came up once. V gene TRBV27 combines with J gene TRBJ2-1, with D hard to call. This CDR3 region has 13 residues. Germline CDR1 MNHEY, CDR2 SMNVEV (reference sequence). Trimming removed 10 bases at V and 2 bases at J, with 12 bases between. As DNA, the CDR3 is TGTGCCACCGACACTCGCCCCTACAATGAGCAGTTCTTC. This gives the protein CATDTRPYNEQFF.

The chain is built from TRBV6-1 and TRBJ1-1, with TRBD1 identical over 7 bases. Germline CDR1 reads MNHNS; CDR2 reads SASEGT. Germline trimming cut 3 bases from V and 0 bases from J; bases unmatched to any gene: 1. The CDR3 sequence is 14 residues long. The CDR3 bases are TGTGCCAGCAGTGAGACAGGGATGAACACTGAAGCTTTCTTT. Its translation: CASSETGMNTEAFF.

The gene calls are TRBV7-2 and TRBJ1-1, with D tentatively TRBD1 (5 bases). CDR3 size: 14 residues. V dropped 5 bases and J dropped 0 bases, with 10 bases sitting between them. From germline, CDR1 is SGHTA and CDR2 FQGNSA. The CDR3 DNA follows: TGTGCCAGCAGCCATGGGGCGGTGAACACTGAAGCTTTCTTT. Its protein product is CASSHGAVNTEAFF.

The V call is TRBV7-8, the J call TRBJ1-3; TRBD1 is a possible D gene (5 bases). V lost 5 bases to trimming and J lost 1 base, with 12 bases between them. Germline loops: CDR1 SGHVS, CDR2 FQNEAQ. The CDR3 covers 15 residues. The CDR3 loop is CASSIPQGSGNTIYF. The DNA of the CDR3 is TGTGCCAGCAGCATCCCCCAGGGTTCTGGAAACACCATATATTTT.

There are many counts of this clone. The V call is TRBV6-1, the J call TRBJ2-2; no firm D call. V was cut by 0 bases and J by 3 bases, with 2 bases left in between. CDR3 length: 13 amino acids. In germline, CDR1 is MNHNS, CDR2 SASEGT. Written as DNA, the CDR3 is TGTGCCAGCAGTGAAGCGGACACCGGGGAGCTGTTTTTT. Its translation: CASSEADTGELFF.

This clone occurred a few times. The rearrangement uses TRBV30 and TRBJ2-7, with D possibly being TRBD1 or TRBD2 (7 bases each). Trimming removed 4 bases at V and 6 bases at J, with 16 bases between. The CDR3 covers 13 residues. Germline CDR1 reads GTSNPN; CDR2 reads SVGIG (reference sequence). The CDR3 region is CAWTSGGETEQYF. CDR3 in DNA: TGTGCCTGGACCTCAGGGGGGGAGACCGAGCAGTACTTC. Together with reference TRBV30 and TRBJ2-7, the CDR3 gives the full variable domain: SQTIHQWPATLVQPVGSPLSLECTVEGTSNPNLYWYRQAAGRGLQLLFYSVGIGQISSEVPQNLSASRPQDRQFILSSKKLLLSDSGFYLCAWTSGGETEQYFGPGTRLTVT.

The rearrangement links TRBV3-1 (or the pseudogene TRBV3-2) to TRBJ2-2; 8 nucleotides align to TRBD1. Germline-derived CDR1 and CDR2 are LGHDT and YNNKEL (reference sequence). The CDR3 spans 16 residues. J gave up 3 bases and V 3 bases, and 6 bases lay outside the gene matches. CDR3 bases: TGTGCCAGCAGCCAGGGTTACAGGGGGTACACCGGGGAGCTGTTTTTT. It is translated as CASSQGYRGYTGELFF.

The rearrangement links TRBV15 to TRBJ1-1; no clear D. Deletions cut 0 bases from V and 5 bases from J, with 13 bases between. The CDR3 runs to 15 residues. Looked up from germline, CDR1 is LNHNV and CDR2 is YYDKDF (reference sequence). In nucleotides, the CDR3 is TGTGCCACCAGCAGAGATGGGCAAGTCGAGACTGAAGCTTTCTTT. This gives the protein CATSRDGQVETEAFF.

The CDR3, as DNA: TGTGCCATTCAAGGGGATCGTTCACCCCTCCACTTT. Translation: CAIQGDRSPLHF. This sequence joins TRBV10-3 and TRBJ1-6; weak D call: TRBD1 (5 bases). CDR1 and CDR2 from the germline V gene are ENHRY and SYGVKD. V lost 9 bases to trimming and J lost 9 bases, with 12 bases between them. The CDR3 spans 12 residues.